Listed below are T cell receptor beta chains from one sample, sequenced in a study of blood T cell repertoires in COVID-19. Profiling relied on immunoSEQ multiplex PCR, and the TCRdb table lists in-frame clones only, not all of them. Among hundreds of thousands of clones listed, about 90% were seen once. The sequenced sample consisted of peripheral blood. These receptors originate from a man aged 18 to 30 with active or convalescent COVID-19. CDR3s include the opening cysteine and the closing phenylalanine or tryptophan. Each record gives: clone size, J gene, V gene, D gene, CDR3 protein, CDR3 DNA. The D gene is left open where the match is weak. Some rows have no size entry. The others give once, few or many, or a class for an expanded clone.

>NA|TRBJ2-2|TRBV19|NA
CASSIMGGAGELFF
TGTGCCAGTAGTATAATGGGAGGAGCCGGGGAGCTGTTTTTT
>NA|TRBJ1-6|TRBV3-1/TRBV3-2|NA
CASSQPWARRGSPLHF
TGTGCCAGCAGCCAACCTTGGGCCCGGCGGGGTTCACCCCTCCACTTT
>NA|TRBJ2-5|TRBV7-9|TRBD1
CASSPTGQETQYF
TGTGCCAGCAGCCCGACAGGGCAAGAGACCCAGTACTTC
>NA|TRBJ1-2|TRBV13|TRBD1
CASSDDRVSTNGYTF
TGTGCCAGCAGCGACGACAGGGTTAGCACAAATGGCTACACCTTC
>NA|TRBJ1-1|TRBV30|NA
CAWGDLYMNTEAFF
TGTGCCTGGGGGGACTTATACATGAACACTGAAGCTTTCTTT
>NA|TRBJ1-2|TRBV6-5|TRBD1
CASSYSQGETNYGYTF
TGTGCCAGCAGTTACTCACAGGGGGAAACTAACTATGGCTACACCTTC
>NA|TRBJ1-2|TRBV4-3|TRBD1
CASSQAGQGFYGYTF
TGCGCCAGCAGCCAAGCAGGACAGGGCTTTTATGGCTACACCTTC
>NA|TRBJ2-7|TRBV2|TRBD2
CASSLRTSGSSYEQYF
TGTGCCAGCAGTCTCCGGACTAGCGGGAGCTCCTACGAGCAGTACTTC
>once|TRBJ2-1|TRBV30|NA
CAWRERDRMNSYNEQFF
TGTGCCTGGAGGGAGCGGGACAGGATGAATTCCTACAATGAGCAGTTCTTC
>NA|TRBJ1-6|TRBV28|NA
CASSLEAIRNSPLHF
TGTGCCAGCAGTTTGGAGGCCATAAGAAATTCACCCCTCCACTTT
>NA|TRBJ1-2|TRBV7-3|NA
CASSLGGASGYTF
TGTGCCAGCAGCTTAGGAGGGGCCTCTGGCTACACCTTC
>NA|TRBJ2-1|TRBV2|TRBD1
CASRDRGENEQFF
TGTGCCAGCAGGGACAGGGGGGAGAATGAGCAGTTCTTC
>NA|TRBJ1-1|TRBV29-1|NA
CSVEVGGKANTEAFF
TGCAGCGTTGAAGTTGGGGGCAAGGCGAACACTGAAGCTTTCTTT